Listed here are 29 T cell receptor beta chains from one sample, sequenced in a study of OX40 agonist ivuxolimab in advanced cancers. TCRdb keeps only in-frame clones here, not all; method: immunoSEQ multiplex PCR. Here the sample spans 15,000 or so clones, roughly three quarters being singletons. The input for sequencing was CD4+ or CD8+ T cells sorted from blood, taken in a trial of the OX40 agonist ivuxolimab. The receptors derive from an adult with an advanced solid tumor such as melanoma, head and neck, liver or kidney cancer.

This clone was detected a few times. The CDR3 sequence: CASSHGTSTDTQYF. The CDR3 DNA is TGTGCCAGCAGCCATGGGACTAGCACAGATACGCAGTATTTT. The chain links TRBV7-9 to TRBJ2-3; TRBD2 might be the D (6 bases). V shed 5 bases and J shed 0 bases, with 9 bases lying between them. The CDR3 covers 14 residues. From germline, CDR1 is SEHNR and CDR2 FQNEAQ (reference sequence).

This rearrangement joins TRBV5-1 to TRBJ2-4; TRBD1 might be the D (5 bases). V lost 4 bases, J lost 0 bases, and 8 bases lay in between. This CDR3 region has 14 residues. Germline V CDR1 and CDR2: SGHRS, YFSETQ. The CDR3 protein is CASSPQGAKNIQYF. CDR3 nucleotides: TGCGCCAGCAGCCCGCAGGGAGCCAAAAACATTCAGTACTTC.

The CDR3 DNA reads as TGTGCCAGCAGCTTAGGGGGACTAGCGGGACTGTATTTT. Protein sequence: CASSLGGLAGLYF. The chain couples TRBV7-3 to TRBJ2-3; 13 nucleotides align to TRBD2. The CDR3 is 13 residues long. CDR1 is SGHTA, CDR2 FQGTGA, per germline. Trimming took 2 bases from V and 14 from J; bases not matched to a gene: 4.

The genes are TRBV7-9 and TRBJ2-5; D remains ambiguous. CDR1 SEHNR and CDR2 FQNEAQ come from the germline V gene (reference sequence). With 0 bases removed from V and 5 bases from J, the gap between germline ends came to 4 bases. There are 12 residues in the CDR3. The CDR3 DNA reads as TGTGCCAGCAGCTTAGCGGGTGAGACCCAGTACTTC. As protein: CASSLAGETQYF.

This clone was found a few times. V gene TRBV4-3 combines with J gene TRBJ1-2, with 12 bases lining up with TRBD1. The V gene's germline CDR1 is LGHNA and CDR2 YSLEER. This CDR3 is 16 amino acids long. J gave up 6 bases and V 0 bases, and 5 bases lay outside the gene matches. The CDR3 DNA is TGCGCCAGCAGCCAAGATAGGGGGACAGGGGGCCATGGCTACACCTTC. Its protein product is CASSQDRGTGGHGYTF.

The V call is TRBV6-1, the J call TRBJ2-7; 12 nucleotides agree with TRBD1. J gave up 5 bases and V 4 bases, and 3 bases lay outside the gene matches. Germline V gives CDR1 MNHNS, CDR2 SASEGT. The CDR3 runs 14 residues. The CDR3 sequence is CASSAGTGGHEQYF. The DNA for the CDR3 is TGTGCCAGCAGTGCTGGGACAGGGGGCCACGAGCAGTACTTC.

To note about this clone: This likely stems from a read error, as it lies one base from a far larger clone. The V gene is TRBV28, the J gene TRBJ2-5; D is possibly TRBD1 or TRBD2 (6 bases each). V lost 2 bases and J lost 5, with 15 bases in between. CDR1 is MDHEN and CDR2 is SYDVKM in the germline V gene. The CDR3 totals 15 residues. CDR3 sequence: CASSLMGGGGETQYF. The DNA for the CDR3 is TGTGCCAGCAGTTTAATGGGGGGCGGCGGGGAGACCCAGTACTTC. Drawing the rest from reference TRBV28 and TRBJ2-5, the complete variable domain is DVKVTQSSRYLVKRTGEKVFLECVQDMDHENMFWYRQDPGLGLRLIYFSYDVKMKEKGDIPEGYSVSREKKERFSLILESASTNQTSMYLCASSLMGGGGETQYFGPGTRLLVL.

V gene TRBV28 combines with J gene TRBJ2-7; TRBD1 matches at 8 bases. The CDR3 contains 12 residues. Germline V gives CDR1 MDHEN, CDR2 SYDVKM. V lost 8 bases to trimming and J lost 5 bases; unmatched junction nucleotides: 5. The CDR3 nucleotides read TGTGCCAGCCAGGACAGGGAAGACGAGCAGTACTTC. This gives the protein CASQDREDEQYF.

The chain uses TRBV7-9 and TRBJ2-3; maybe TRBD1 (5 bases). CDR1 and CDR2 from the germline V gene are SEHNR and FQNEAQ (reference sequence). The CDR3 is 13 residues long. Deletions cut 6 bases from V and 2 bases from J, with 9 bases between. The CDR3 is CASRDTFTDTQYF. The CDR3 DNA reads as TGTGCCAGCAGGGACACGTTCACAGATACGCAGTATTTT.

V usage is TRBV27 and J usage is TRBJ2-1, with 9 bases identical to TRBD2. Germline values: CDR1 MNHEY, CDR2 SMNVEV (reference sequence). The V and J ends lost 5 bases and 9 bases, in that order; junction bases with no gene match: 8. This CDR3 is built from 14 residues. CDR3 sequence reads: CASSLQGLAGEQFF. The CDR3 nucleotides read TGTGCCAGCAGTCTACAGGGACTAGCAGGTGAGCAGTTCTTC.

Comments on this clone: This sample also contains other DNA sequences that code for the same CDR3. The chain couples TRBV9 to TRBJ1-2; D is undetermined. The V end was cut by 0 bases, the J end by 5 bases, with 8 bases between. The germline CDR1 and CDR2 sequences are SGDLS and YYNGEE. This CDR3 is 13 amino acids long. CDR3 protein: CASSVGGDYGYTF. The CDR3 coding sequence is TGTGCCAGCAGCGTAGGCGGAGATTATGGCTACACCTTC.

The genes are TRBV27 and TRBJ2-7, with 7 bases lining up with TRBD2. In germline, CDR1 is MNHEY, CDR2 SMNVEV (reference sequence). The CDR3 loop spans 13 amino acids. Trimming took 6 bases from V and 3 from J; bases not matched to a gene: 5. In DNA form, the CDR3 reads TGTGCCAGCAGAGACACTAGCGACTACGAGCAGTACTTC. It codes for CASRDTSDYEQYF.

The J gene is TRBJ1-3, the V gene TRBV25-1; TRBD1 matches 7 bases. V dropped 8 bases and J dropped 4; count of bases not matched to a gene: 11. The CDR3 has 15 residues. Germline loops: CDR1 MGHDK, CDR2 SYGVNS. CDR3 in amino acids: CASGGTERGGNTIYF. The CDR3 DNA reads TGTGCCAGCGGGGGGACAGAGAGGGGAGGAAACACCATATATTTT.

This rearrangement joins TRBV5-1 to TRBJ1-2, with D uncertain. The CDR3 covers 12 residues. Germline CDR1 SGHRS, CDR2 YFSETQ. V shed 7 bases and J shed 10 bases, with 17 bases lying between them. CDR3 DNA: TGCGCCAGCCGCTCCTCCACTATGGACTACACCTTC. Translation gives CASRSSTMDYTF.

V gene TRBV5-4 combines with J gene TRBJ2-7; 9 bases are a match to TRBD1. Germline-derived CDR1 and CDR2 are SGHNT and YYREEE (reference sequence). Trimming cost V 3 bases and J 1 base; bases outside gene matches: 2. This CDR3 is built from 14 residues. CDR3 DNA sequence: TGTGCCAGCAGCTCCGGACAGGGGTCCTACGAGCAGTACTTC. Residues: CASSSGQGSYEQYF.

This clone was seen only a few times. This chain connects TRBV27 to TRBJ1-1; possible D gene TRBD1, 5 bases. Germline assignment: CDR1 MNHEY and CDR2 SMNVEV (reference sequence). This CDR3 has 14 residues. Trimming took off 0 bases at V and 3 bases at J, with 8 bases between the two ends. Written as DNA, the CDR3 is TGTGCCAGCAGTTTATCGTGGGGGGACACTGAAGCTTTCTTT. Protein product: CASSLSWGDTEAFF.

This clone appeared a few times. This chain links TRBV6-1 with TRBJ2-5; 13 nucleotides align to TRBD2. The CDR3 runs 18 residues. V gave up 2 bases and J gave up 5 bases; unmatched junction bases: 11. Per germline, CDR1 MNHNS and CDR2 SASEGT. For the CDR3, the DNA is TGTGCCAGCAGTGAAATGACTAGCGGGGGGATGAGTAGGGAGACCCAGTACTTC. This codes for CASSEMTSGGMSRETQYF.

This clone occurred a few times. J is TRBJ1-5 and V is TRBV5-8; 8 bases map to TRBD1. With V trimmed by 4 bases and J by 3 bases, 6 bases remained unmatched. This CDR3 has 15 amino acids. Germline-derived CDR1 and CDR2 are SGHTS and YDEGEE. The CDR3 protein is CASSPGQADNQPQHF. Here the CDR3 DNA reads TGTGCCAGCAGCCCGGGACAGGCAGACAATCAGCCCCAGCATTTT.

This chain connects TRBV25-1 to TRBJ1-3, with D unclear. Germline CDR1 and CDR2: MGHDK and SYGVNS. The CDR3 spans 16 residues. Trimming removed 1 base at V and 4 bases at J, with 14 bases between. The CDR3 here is CASSESGGVGGNTIYF. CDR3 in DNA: TGTGCCAGCAGTGAATCCGGTGGAGTAGGAGGAAACACCATATATTTT.

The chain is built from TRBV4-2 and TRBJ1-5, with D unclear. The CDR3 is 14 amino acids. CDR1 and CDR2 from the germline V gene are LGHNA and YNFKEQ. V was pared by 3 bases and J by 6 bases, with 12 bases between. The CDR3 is CASSQTTAGQPQHF. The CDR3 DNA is TGTGCCAGCAGCCAGACAACAGCAGGTCAGCCCCAGCATTTT.

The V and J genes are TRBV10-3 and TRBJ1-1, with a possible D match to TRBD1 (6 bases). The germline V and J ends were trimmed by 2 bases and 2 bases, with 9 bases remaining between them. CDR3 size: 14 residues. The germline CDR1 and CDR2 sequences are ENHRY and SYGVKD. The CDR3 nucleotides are TGTGCCATCAGTGAGGTGGGGGGCAACACTGAAGCTTTCTTT. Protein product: CAISEVGGNTEAFF.

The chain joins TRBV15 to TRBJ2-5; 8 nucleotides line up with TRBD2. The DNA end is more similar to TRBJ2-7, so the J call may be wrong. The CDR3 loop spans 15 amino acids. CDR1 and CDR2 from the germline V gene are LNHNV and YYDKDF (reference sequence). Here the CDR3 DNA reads TGTGCCACCAGCAGAGATCGGGGGGGATCCTACGAGCAGTACTTC. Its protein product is CATSRDRGGSYEQYF.

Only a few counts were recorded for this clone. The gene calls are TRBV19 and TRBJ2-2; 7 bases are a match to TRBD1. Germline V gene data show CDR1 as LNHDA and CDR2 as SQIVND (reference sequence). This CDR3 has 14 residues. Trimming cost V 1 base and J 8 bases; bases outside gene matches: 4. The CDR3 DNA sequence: TGTGCCAGTAGTATAGCCAGGGGGAGTGGGGAGCTGTTTTTT. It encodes CASSIARGSGELFF.

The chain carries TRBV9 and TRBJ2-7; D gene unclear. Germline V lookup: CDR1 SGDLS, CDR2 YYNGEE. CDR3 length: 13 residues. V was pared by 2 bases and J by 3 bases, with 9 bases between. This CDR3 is CASSVGQNYEQYF. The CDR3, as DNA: TGTGCCAGCAGCGTCGGTCAGAACTACGAGCAGTACTTC.

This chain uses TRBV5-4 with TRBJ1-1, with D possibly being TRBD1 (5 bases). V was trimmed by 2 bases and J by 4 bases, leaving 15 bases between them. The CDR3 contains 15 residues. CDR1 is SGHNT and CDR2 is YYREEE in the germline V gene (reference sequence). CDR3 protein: CASSFGPEGRTEAFF. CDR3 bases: TGTGCCAGCAGCTTTGGACCGGAGGGGCGCACTGAAGCTTTCTTT.

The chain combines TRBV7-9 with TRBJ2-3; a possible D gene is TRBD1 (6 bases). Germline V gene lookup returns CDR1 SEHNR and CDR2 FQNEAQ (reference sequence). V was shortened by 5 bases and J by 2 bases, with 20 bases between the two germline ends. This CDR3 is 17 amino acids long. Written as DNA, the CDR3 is TGTGCCAGCAGCCCAAGGACAGCAAGTCCAAACACAGATACGCAGTATTTT. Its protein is CASSPRTASPNTDTQYF.

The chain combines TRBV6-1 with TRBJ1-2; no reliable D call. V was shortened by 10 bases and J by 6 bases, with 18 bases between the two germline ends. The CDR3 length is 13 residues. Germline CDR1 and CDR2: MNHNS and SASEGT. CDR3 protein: CATEAWVVDGYTF. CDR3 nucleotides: TGTGCCACGGAGGCTTGGGTGGTGGATGGCTACACCTTC.

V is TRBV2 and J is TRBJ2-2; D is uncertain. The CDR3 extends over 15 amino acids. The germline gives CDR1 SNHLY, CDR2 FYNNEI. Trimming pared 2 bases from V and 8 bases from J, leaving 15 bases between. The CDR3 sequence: CASSESGPMGGELFF. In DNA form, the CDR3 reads TGTGCCAGCAGTGAATCGGGCCCCATGGGGGGGGAGCTGTTTTTT.

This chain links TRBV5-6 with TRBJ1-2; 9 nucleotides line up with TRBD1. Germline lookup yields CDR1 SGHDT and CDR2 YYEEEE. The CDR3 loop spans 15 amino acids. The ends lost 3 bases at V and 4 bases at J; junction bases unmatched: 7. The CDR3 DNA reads TGTGCCAGCAGCTCAACCGGGACAGGGCCCTATGGCTACACCTTC. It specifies CASSSTGTGPYGYTF.